This T cell receptor beta chain was identified during a study of sequential checkpoint blockade in melanoma (dated by TCRdb to the late 2010s). Regarding the research as a whole: Patients were randomized 1:1 to first-line nivolumab followed by ipilimumab (arm A) or ipilimumab followed by nivolumab (arm B). Maintenance nivolumab came after both trial sequences. DNA from around 95 pretreatment melanoma tumor samples underwent TCRbeta immunosequencing. Approximately 23 patients had matched tumor biopsies taken before treatment and at week 13, after single-agent nivolumab (arm A) or ipilimumab (arm B). Around 80% of the matched pre- and post-treatment tumor biopsy pairs came from the same lesion. Results the study describes overall, beyond this receptor: Among patients in arm A, the nivolumab-first arm, pretreatment tumor TIL clonality was associated with response (P = .04). Achieving clinical benefit was about 30 times more likely for patients whose tumor T-cell fraction and clonality increased by week 13. Tumor T-cell fraction and clonality correlated with PD-L1 staining and CD8+ T-cell counts but not with mutational load. Validation of the response-prediction model combining TCR metrics and mutation burden is needed in larger, independent patient cohorts. Within-arm analyses of tumor T-cell fraction were limited by small sample sizes and reduced statistical power.

The immunoSEQ Assay was used to immunosequence TCRbeta CDR3 regions from genomic DNA. Before high-throughput sequencing, the genomic DNA was amplified using bias-controlled multiplex PCR. The authors' pipeline ran thus. To quantify the absolute abundance of each unique TCRbeta CDR3 region, the sequences were collapsed and filtered. Clonality was defined as 1 minus Pielou's evenness and was calculated using productive rearrangements only. Tumor T-cell fraction was calculated by normalizing TCRbeta template counts to usable DNA, which was estimated from several housekeeping genes. A previously published method was used to identify clones with significantly greater frequencies in on-treatment samples than in baseline samples. As stored in TCRdb, this immuneACCESS dataset retains in-frame rearrangements with V and J assigned. A fraction of the clones does not appear; measured against another copy, unresolved V genes explain less than half of the discrepancy, and the remainder lacks a known reason. V, J and clone size are those of that table, while D and trimming were read from the DNA. This sample comprises under 20,000 clones, about 28% of them detected only once. The ten largest clones add up to around 7.2% of the sample.

Explained via the paper, the treatment or condition label denotes: randomized to nivolumab then ipilimumab (arm A) or the reverse (arm B). None of the patients in the trial had previously been given DNA-damaging chemotherapy. Samples came from patients with melanoma in CheckMate 064, a randomized, open-label phase II trial of sequential checkpoint blockade. Genomic DNA from formalin-fixed paraffin-embedded (FFPE) tissue samples was used for tumor TCR sequencing. The germline V gene encodes CDR1 MNHGY and CDR2 SAAAGT. For this chain, trimming is 6 bases at the V end and 4 bases at the J end, and the number of junction bases without a gene match is 8. Taken from cysteine to phenylalanine, the CDR3 has 14 residues. The read is trimmed to its CDR3 DNA, 42 bases read in frame from base 1. This clone was detected only a few times. The antigen it recognizes is unknown. No much larger clonotype is one base removed from it; base qualities were not supplied.

The TCR was taken from a human donor with melanoma. The sequences come from tumor tissue (inferred from file names), collected from a patient given nivolumab and ipilimumab in sequence. The chain joins TRBV6-8 to TRBJ1-1, with 7 bases aligning to TRBD1. CDR3 sequence: CASRRQGYSTEAFF. In nucleotide form, the sequence is TGTGCCAGCAGGAGACAGGGTTACAGCACTGAAGCTTTCTTT.